Listed here are 4 T cell receptor beta chains from one sample, sequenced in a study of blood T cells in healthy people across ages. Combining a sample-barcoded 5' primer with a J-beta primer mix, a second PCR ran for roughly 6 to 12 cycles. From the 5' RACE reads, TCRdb called clonotypes with MiXCR, one entry per CDR3 protein. Here the sample spans 600,000 to 800,000 distinct CDR3 sequences, 40% to 65% being singletons. The specimen was blood. The receptors derive from a woman aged 80 or older in good health.

Details on this clonotype: One base away lies a much larger clone, so this may be a sequencing read error. This chain connects TRBV29-1 to TRBJ2-1; TRBD2 agrees at 7 bases. J lost 10 bases, V lost 5 bases, and 14 bases had no gene match. Germline values: CDR1 SQVTM, CDR2 ANQGSEA. The CDR3 spans 14 residues. CDR3 sequence reads: CSVRRREGFKEQFF. The DNA of the CDR3 is TGCAGCGTTCGGAGGAGGGAGGGCTTCAAGGAGCAGTTCTTC.

There are many counts of this clonotype. The gene calls are TRBV6-5 and TRBJ2-3, with D tentatively TRBD2 (5 bases). Germline CDR1 reads MNHEY; CDR2 reads SVGAGI. This CDR3 has 13 residues. Trimming removed 6 bases at V and 6 bases at J, with 13 bases between. CDR3 amino acids: CASSNTRRDTQYF. CDR3 DNA: TGTGCCAGCAGCAACACCCGGAGGGATACGCAGTATTTT.

This clonotype has at least ten counts. The chain joins TRBV20-1 to TRBJ1-2; D is ambiguous. This CDR3 has 11 amino acids. V was trimmed by 6 bases and J by 6 bases, leaving 11 bases between them. Germline values: CDR1 DFQATT, CDR2 SNEGSKA (reference sequence). The CDR3 coding sequence is TGCAGTGCAGGCCTCCTAAATGGCTACACCTTC. The encoded protein is CSAGLLNGYTF.

About this clonotype itself: A much larger clone lies a single base off, so this may be a read error. The chain joins TRBV28 to TRBJ2-3, with D unclear. CDR3 length: 13 residues. Germline V gene data show CDR1 as MDHEN and CDR2 as SYDVKM. The CDR3 DNA reads TGTGCCAGCATTTTATCCGGGCCAGATACGCAGTATTTT. Its protein product is CASILSGPDTQYF.